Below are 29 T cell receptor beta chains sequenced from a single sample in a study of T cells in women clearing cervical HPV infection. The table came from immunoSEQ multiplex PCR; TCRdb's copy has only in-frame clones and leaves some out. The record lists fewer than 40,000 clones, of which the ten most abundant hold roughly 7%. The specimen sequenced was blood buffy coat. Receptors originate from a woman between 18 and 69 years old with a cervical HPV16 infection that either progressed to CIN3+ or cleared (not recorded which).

This CDR3 is CASSQGLVSTDTQYF. CDR3 DNA (partial): TGTGCCAGCAGCCAAGGACTAGTTAGCACAGATACG. The gene calls are TRBV11-2 and TRBJ2-3, with 7 bases lining up with TRBD2. Read sequence stops 3 residues before the CDR3 end, and the germline J gene provides the missing end. CDR1 SGHAT and CDR2 FQNNGV come from the germline V gene. V gave up 5 bases and J gave up 0 bases; unmatched junction bases: 5. The CDR3 has 15 amino acids.

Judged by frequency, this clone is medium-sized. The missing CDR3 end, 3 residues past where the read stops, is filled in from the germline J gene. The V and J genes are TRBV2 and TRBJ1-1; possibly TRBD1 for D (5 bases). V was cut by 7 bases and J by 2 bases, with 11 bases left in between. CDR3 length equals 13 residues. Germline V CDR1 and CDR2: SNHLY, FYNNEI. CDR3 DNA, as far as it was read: TGTGCCAGCAAACTGCAGGGAAACACTGAA. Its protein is CASKLQGNTE. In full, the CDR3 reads CASKLQGNTEAFF. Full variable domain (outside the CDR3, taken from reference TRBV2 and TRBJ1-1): EPEVTQTPSHQVTQMGQEVILRCVPISNHLYFYWYRQILGQKVEFLVSFYNNEISEKSEIFDDQFSVERPDGSNFTLKIRSTKLEDSAMYFCASKLQGNTEAFFGQGTRLTVV.

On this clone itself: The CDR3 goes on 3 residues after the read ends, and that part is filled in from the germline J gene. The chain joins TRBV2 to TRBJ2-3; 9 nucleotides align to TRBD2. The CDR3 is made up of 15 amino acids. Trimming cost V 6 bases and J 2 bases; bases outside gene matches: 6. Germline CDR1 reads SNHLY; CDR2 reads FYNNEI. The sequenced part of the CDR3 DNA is TGTGCCAGCAGGGAGGGACTAGCCATCACAGATACG. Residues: CASREGLAITDT. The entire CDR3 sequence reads CASREGLAITDTQYF.

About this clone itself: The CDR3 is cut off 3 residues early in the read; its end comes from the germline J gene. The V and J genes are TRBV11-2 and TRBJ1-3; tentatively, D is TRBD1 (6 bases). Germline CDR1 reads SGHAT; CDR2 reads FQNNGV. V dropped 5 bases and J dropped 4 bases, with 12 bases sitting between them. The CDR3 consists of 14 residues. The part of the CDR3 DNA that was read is TGTGCCAGCAGCCCAGGGGTTCAGGGAAACACC. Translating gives CASSPGVQGNT. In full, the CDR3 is CASSPGVQGNTIYF.

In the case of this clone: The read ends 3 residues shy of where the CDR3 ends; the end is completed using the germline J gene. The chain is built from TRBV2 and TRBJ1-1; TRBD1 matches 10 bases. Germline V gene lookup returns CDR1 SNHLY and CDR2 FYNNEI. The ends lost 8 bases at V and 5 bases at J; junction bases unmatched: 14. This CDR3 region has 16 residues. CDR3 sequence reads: CASGRTGQGSTTEAFF. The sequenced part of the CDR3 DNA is TGTGCCAGCGGTAGGACGGGACAGGGGTCGACAACTGAA.

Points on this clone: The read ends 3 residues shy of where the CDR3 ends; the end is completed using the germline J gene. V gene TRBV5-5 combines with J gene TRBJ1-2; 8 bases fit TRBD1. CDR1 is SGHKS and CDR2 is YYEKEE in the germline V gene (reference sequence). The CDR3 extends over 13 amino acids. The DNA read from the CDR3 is TGTGCCAGTTCCTCCCAGGGGGCGGAAAGC. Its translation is CASSSQGAES. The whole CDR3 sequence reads CASSSQGAESYTF.

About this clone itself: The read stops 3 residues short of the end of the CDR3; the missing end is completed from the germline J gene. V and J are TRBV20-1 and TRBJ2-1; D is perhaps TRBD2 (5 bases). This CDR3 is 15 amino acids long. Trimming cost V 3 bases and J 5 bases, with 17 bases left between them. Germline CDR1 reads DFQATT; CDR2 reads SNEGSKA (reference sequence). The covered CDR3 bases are TGCAGTGCTAGTATCATTGGCGGGCGAAACAATGAG. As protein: CSASIIGGRNNE. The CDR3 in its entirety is CSASIIGGRNNEQFF.

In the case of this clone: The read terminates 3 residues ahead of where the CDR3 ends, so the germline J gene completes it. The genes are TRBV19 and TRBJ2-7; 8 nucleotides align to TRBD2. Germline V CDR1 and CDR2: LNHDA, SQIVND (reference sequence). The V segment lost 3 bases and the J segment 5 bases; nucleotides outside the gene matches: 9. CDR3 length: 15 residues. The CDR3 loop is CASSITVRGGNEQYF. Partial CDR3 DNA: TGTGCCAGTAGTATTACGGTTCGCGGGGGGAACGAG.

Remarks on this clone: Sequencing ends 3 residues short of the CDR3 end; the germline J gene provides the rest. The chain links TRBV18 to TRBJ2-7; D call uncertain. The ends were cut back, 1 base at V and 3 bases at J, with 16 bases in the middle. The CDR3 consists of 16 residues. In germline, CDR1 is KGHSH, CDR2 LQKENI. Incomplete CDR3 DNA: TGTGCCAGCTCACCACTGCAAGGGTTCCCTTACTACGAG. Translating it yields CASSPLQGFPYYE. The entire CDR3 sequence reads CASSPLQGFPYYEQYF.

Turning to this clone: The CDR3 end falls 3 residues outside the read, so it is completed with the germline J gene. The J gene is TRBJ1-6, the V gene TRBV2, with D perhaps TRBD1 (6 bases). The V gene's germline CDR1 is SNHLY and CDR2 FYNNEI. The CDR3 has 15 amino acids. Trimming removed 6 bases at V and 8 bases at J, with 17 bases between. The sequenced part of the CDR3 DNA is TGTGCCAGCAGCCAGAGCACAGGGAGTTATTCACCC. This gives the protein CASSQSTGSYSP. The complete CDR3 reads CASSQSTGSYSPLHF.

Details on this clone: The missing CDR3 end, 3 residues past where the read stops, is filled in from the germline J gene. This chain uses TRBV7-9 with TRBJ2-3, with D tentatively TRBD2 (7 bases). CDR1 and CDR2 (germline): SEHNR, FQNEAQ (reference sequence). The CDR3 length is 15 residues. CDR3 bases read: TGTGCCAGCAGCTCGGGGGGCTTTAGGATAGAGACG. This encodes CASSSGGFRIET. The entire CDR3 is CASSSGGFRIETQYF.

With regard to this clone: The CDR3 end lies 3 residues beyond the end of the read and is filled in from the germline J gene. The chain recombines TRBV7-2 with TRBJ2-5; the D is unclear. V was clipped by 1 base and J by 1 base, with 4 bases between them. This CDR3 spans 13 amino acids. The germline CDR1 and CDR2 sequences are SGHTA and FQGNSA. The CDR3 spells CASSLGLQETQYF. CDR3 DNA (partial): TGTGCCAGCAGCTTAGGACTCCAAGAGACC.

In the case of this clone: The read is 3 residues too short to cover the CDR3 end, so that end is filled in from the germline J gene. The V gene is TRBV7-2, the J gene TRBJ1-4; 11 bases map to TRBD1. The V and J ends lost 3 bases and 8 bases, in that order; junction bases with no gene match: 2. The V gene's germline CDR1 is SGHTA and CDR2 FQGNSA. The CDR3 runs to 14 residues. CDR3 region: CASSLGQGVEKLFF. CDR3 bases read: TGTGCCAGCAGCTTGGGACAGGGGGTAGAAAAA. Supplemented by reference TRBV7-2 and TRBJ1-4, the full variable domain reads GAGVSQSPSNKVTEKGKDVELRCDPISGHTALYWYRQSLGQGLEFLIYFQGNSAPDKSGLPSDRFSAERTGGSVSTLTIQRTQQEDSAVYLCASSLGQGVEKLFFGSGTQLSVL.

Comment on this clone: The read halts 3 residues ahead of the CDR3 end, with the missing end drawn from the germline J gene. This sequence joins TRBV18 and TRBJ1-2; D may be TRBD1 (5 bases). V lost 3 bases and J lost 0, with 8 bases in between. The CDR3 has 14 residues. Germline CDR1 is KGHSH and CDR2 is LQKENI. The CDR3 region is CASSPQGTNYGYTF. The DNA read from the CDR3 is TGTGCCAGCTCACCGCAGGGTACTAACTATGGC.

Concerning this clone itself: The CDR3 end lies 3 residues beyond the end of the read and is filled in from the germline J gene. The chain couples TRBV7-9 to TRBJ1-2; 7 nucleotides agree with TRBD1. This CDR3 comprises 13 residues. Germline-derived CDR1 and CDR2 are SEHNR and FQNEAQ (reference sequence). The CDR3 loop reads CASSNGQVYDYTF. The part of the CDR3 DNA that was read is TGTGCCAGCAGCAACGGACAGGTCTACGAC.

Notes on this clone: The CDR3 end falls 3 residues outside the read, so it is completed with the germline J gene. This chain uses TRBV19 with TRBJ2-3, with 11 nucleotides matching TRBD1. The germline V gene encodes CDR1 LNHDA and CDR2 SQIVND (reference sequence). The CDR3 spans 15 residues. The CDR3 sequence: CASSTGQGANRPQYF. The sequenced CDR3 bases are TGTGCCAGTAGTACCGGACAGGGGGCGAACCGGCCG.

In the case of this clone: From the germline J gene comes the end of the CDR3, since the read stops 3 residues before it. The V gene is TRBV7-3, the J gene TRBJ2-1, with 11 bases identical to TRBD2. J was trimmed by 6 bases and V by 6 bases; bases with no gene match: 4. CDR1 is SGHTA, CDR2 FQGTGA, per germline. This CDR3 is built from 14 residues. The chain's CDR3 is CASRISGRANEQFF. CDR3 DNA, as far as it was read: TGTGCCAGCAGAATTAGCGGGAGGGCCAATGAG.

The DNA read from the CDR3 is TGTGCCAGCTCACCACTGGACAGCCCGTATGAAAAA. Translating gives CASSPLDSPYEK. The full CDR3 sequence reads CASSPLDSPYEKLFF. J is TRBJ1-4 and V is TRBV18; D is perhaps TRBD1 (6 bases). Coverage ceases 3 residues before the CDR3 finishes, and the germline J gene fills in the end. Germline CDR1 reads KGHSH; CDR2 reads LQKENI. Between the trimmed V and J ends, which lost 1 base and 6 bases, there was a span of 12 bases. The CDR3 runs to 15 residues.

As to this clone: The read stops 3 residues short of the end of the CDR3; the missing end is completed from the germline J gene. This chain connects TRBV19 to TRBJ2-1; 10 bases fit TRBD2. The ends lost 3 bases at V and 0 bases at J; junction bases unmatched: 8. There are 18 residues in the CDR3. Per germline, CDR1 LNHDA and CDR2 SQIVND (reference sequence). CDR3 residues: CASSISGRVKNSYNEQFF. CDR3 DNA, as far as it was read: TGTGCCAGTAGTATCAGCGGGAGGGTAAAAAACTCCTACAATGAG.

CDR3: CAGWDRDTGELFF. Partial CDR3 DNA: TGTGCCGGCTGGGACAGGGACACCGGGGAG. The rearrangement links TRBV28 to TRBJ2-2; 9 bases agree with TRBD1. Read sequence stops 3 residues before the CDR3 end, and the germline J gene provides the missing end. The trim removed 11 bases at V and 3 bases at J, leaving 4 bases unmatched. CDR1 and CDR2 (germline): MDHEN, SYDVKM. The CDR3 is 13 amino acids. Full variable domain (outside the CDR3, taken from reference TRBV28 and TRBJ2-2): DVKVTQSSRYLVKRTGEKVFLECVQDMDHENMFWYRQDPGLGLRLIYFSYDVKMKEKGDIPEGYSVSREKKERFSLILESASTNQTSMYLCAGWDRDTGELFFGEGSRLTVL.

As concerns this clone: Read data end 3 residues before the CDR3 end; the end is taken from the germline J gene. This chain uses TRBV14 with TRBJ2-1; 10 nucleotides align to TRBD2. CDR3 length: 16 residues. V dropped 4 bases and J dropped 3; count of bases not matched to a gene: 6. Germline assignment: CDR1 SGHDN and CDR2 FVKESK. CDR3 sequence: CASSLYSGGIYNEQFF. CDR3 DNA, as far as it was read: TGTGCCAGCAGCCTATATAGCGGGGGGATCTACAATGAG. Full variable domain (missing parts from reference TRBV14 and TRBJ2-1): EAGVTQFPSHSVIEKGQTVTLRCDPISGHDNLYWYRRVMGKEIKFLLHFVKESKQDESGMPNNRFLAERTGGTYSTLKVQPAELEDSGVYFCASSLYSGGIYNEQFFGPGTRLTVL.

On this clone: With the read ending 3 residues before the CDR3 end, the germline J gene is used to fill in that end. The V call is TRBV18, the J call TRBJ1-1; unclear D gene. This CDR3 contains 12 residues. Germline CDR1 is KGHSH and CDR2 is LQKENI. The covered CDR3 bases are TGTGCCAGCTCACCTACACCTCAATAT. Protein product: CASSPTPQY. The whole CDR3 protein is CASSPTPQYAFF. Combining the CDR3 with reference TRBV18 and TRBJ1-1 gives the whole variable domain NAGVMQNPRHLVRRRGQEARLRCSPMKGHSHVYWYRQLPEEGLKFMVYLQKENIIDESGMPKERFSAEFPKEGPSILRIQQVVRGDSAAYFCASSPTPQYAFFGQGTRLTVV.

CDR3 bases read: TGTGCCAGCTCACCACAGGCGGTTCTCGGTCAGCCT. It yields the protein CASSPQAVLGQP. The whole CDR3 is CASSPQAVLGQPQYF. This chain joins TRBV18 and TRBJ2-4; D unresolved. With the read ending 3 residues before the CDR3 end, the germline J gene is used to fill in that end. The CDR3 extends over 15 amino acids. Germline CDR1 reads KGHSH; CDR2 reads LQKENI.

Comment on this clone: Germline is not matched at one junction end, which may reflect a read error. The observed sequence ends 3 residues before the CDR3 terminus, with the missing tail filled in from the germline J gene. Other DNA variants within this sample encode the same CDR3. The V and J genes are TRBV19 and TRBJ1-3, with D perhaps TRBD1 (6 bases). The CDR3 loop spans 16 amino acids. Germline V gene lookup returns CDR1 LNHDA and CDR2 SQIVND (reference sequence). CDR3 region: CASTIRRGSSGNTIYF. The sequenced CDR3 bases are TGTGCCAGTACCATACGGAGGGGGAGCAGTGGAAACACT.

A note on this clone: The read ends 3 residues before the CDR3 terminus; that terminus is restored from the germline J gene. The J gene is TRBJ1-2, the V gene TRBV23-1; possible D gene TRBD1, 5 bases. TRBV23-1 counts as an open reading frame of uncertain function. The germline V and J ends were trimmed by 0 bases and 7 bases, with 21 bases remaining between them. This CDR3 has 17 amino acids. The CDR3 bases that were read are TGCGCCAGCAGTCAATCGATTCATTTGGGACGGGGGGTTGGC. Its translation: CASSQSIHLGRGVG. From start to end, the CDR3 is CASSQSIHLGRGVGYTF.

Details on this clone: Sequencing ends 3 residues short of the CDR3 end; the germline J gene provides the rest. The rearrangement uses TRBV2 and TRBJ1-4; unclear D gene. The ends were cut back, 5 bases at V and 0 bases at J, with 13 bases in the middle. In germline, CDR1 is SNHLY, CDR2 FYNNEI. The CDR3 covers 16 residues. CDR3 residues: CASSLDTLATNEKLFF. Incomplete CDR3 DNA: TGTGCCAGCAGTTTAGACACCCTCGCAACTAATGAAAAA. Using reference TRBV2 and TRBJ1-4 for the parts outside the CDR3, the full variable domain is EPEVTQTPSHQVTQMGQEVILRCVPISNHLYFYWYRQILGQKVEFLVSFYNNEISEKSEIFDDQFSVERPDGSNFTLKIRSTKLEDSAMYFCASSLDTLATNEKLFFGSGTQLSVL.

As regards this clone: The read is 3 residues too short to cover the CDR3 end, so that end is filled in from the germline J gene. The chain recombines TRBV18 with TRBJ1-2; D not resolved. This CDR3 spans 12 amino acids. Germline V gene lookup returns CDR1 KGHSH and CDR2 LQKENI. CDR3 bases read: TGTGCCAGCTCACCAGCTCCCTACGAC. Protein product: CASSPAPYD. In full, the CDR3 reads CASSPAPYDYTF. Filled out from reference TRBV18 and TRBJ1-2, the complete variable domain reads NAGVMQNPRHLVRRRGQEARLRCSPMKGHSHVYWYRQLPEEGLKFMVYLQKENIIDESGMPKERFSAEFPKEGPSILRIQQVVRGDSAAYFCASSPAPYDYTFGSGTRLTVV.

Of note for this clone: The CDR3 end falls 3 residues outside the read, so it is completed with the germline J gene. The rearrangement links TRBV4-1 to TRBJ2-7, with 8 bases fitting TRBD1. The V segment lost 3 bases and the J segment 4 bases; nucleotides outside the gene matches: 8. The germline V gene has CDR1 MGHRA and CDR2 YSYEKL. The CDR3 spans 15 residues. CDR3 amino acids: CASSQRQGMVYEQYF. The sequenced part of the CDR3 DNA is TGCGCCAGCAGCCAGAGACAGGGGATGGTATACGAG.

CDR3 amino acids: CASSLTGGGSPLFF. The sequenced part of the CDR3 DNA is TGTGCCAGCAGCTTGACAGGGGGAGGTTCACCA. The chain is built from TRBV7-2 and TRBJ1-4; 9 bases are a match to TRBD1. Read coverage stops 3 residues before the CDR3 terminus; the germline J gene supplies the remainder. The germline V gene encodes CDR1 SGHTA and CDR2 FQGNSA. This CDR3 has 14 residues.